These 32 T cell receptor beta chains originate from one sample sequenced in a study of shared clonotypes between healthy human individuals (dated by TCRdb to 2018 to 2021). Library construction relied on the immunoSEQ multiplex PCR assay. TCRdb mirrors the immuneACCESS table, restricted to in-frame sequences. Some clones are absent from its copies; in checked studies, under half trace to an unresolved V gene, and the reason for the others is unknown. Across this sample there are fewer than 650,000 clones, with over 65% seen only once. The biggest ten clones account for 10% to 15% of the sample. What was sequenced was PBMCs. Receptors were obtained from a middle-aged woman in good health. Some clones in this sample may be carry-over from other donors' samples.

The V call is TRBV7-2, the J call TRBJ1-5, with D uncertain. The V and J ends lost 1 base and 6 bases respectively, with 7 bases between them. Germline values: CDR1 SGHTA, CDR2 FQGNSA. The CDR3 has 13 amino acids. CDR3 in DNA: TGTGCCAGCAGCTTAGGTCTTCGTCAGCCCCAGCATTTT. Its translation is CASSLGLRQPQHF.

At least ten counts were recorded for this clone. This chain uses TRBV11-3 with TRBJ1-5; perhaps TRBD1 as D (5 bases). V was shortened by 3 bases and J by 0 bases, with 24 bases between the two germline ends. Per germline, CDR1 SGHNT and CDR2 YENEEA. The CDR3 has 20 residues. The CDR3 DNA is TGTGCCAGCAGCTTGCCGAGGGATGGGACCCCAGATTATAGCAATCAGCCCCAGCATTTT. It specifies CASSLPRDGTPDYSNQPQHF.

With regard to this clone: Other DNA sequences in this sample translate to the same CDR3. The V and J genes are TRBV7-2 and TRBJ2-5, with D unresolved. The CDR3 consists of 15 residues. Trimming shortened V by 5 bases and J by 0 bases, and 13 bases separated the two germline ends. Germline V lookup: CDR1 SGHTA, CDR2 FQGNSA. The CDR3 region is CASSPGTTYQETQYF. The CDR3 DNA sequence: TGTGCCAGCAGCCCAGGCACTACGTACCAAGAGACCCAGTACTTC.

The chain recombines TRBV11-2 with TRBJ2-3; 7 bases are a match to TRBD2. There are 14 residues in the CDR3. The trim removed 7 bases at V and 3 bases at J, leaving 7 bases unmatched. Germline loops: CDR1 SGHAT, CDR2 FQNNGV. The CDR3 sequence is CASTGGSRTDTQYF. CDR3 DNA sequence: TGTGCCAGCACGGGCGGGAGTAGGACAGATACGCAGTATTTT.

This chain's CDR3 is CASSIVTGSKEQYF. The DNA for the CDR3 is TGTGCCAGTAGTATCGTAACAGGGAGTAAGGAGCAGTACTTC. V usage is TRBV19 and J usage is TRBJ2-7, with D maybe TRBD1 (6 bases). This CDR3 is built from 14 residues. Between the trimmed V and J ends, which lost 3 bases and 7 bases, there was a span of 16 bases. Per the germline V gene, CDR1 is LNHDA and CDR2 is SQIVND (reference sequence).

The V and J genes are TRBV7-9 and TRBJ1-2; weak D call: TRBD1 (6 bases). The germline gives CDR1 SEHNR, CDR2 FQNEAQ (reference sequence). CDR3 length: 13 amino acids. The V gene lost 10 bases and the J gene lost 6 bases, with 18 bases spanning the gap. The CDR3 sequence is CAIPTGRGDGYTF. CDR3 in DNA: TGTGCCATTCCCACAGGGAGAGGCGATGGCTACACCTTC.

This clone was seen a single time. The CDR3, as DNA: TGTGCCACCGTGGCCGGGACAGGGGTTTCCGGGGAGCTGTTTTTT. Its protein is CATVAGTGVSGELFF. V and J are TRBV6-5 and TRBJ2-2; 10 bases are shared with TRBD1. This CDR3 has 15 amino acids. V was pared by 10 bases and J by 6 bases, with 11 bases of the junction left unmatched. Germline V CDR1 and CDR2: MNHEY, SVGAGI.

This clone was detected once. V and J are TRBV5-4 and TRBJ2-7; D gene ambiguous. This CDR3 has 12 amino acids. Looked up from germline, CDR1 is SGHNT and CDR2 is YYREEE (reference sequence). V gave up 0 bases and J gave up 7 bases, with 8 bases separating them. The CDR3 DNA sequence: TGTGCCAGCAGCTTGGATTCGCGGGAGCAGTACTTC. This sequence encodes CASSLDSREQYF. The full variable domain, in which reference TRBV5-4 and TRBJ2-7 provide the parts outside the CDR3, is ETGVTQSPTHLIKTRGQQVTLRCSSQSGHNTVSWYQQALGQGPQFIFQYYREEENGRGNFPPRFSGLQFPNYSSELNVNALELDDSALYLCASSLDSREQYFGPGTRLTVT.

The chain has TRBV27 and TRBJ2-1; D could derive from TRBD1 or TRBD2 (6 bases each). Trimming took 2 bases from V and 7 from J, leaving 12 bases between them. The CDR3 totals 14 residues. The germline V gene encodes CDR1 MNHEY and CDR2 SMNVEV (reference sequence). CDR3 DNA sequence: TGTGCCAGCAGTTTACTCTTAGGGGGGAATGAGCAGTTCTTC. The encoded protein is CASSLLLGGNEQFF.

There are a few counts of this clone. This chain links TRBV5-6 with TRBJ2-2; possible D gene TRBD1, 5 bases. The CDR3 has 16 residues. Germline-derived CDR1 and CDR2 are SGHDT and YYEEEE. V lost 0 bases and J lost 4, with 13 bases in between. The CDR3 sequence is CASSLVLGLATGELFF. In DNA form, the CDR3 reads TGTGCCAGCAGCTTGGTGTTGGGGCTCGCCACCGGGGAGCTGTTTTTT.

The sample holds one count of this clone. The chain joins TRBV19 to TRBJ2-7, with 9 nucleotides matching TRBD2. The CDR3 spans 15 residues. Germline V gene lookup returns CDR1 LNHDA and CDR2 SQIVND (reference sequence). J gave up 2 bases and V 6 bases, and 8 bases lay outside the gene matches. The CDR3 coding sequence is TGTGCCAGTAGCACCGCGGGGGGGGCTCCCTACGAGCAGTACTTC. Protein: CASSTAGGAPYEQYF.

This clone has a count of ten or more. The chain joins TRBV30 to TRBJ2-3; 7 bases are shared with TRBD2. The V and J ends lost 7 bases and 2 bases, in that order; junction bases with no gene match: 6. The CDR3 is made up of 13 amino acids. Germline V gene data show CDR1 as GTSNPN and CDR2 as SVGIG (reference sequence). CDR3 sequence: CAFRGLDTDTQYF. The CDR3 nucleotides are TGTGCCTTTCGAGGACTAGACACAGATACGCAGTATTTT.

CDR3 DNA sequence: TGTGCCAGCTCAAGGACTAGCGGGGGATACAATGAGCAGTTCTTC. Amino acid sequence: CASSRTSGGYNEQFF. This chain joins TRBV18 and TRBJ2-1; 13 bases fit TRBD2. This CDR3 is 15 amino acids long. V dropped 5 bases and J dropped 4; count of bases not matched to a gene: 2. The germline V gene encodes CDR1 KGHSH and CDR2 LQKENI.

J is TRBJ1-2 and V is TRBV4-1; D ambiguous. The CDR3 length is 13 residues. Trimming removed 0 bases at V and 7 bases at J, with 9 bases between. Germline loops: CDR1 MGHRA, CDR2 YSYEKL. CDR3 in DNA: TGCGCCAGCAGCCAAGAACCATATCTTGGCTACACCTTC. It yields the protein CASSQEPYLGYTF.

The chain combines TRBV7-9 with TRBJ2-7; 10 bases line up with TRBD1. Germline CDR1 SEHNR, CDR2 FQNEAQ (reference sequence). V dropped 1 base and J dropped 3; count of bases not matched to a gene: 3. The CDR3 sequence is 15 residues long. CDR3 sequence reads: CASSLERTGGYEQYF. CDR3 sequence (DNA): TGTGCCAGCAGCTTAGAGCGGACAGGGGGCTACGAGCAGTACTTC.

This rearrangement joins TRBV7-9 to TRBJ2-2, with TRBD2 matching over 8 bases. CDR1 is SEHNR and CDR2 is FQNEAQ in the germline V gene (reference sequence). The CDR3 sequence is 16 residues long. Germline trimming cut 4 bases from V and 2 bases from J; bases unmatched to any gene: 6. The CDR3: CASSSLAGLNTGELFF. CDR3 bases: TGTGCCAGCAGCTCCTTAGCGGGACTAAACACCGGGGAGCTGTTTTTT.

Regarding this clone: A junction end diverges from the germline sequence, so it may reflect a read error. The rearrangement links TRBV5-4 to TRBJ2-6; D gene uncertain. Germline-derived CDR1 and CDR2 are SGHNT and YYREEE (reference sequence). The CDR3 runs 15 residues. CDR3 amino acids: CASRLGYSGANVLTF. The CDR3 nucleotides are TGTGCCAGCAGATTGGGGTACTCTGGGGCCAACGTCCTGACTTTC.

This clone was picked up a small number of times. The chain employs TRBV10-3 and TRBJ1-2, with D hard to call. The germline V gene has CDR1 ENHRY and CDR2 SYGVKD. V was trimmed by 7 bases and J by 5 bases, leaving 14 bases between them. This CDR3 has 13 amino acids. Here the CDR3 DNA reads TGTGCCATCAAGGAAGGGTTTAGATATGGCTACACCTTC. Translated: CAIKEGFRYGYTF.

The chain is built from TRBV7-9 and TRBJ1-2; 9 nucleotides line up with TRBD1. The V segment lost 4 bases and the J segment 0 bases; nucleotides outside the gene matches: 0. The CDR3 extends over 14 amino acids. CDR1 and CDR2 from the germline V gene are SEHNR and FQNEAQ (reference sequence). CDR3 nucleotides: TGTGCCAGCAGCTGGACAGGGGCTAACTATGGCTACACCTTC. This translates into CASSWTGANYGYTF. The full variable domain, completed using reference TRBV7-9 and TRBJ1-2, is DTGVSQNPRHKITKRGQNVTFRCDPISEHNRLYWYRQTLGQGPEFLTYFQNEAQLEKSRLLSDRFSAERPKGSFSTLEIQRTEQGDSAMYLCASSWTGANYGYTFGSGTRLTVV.

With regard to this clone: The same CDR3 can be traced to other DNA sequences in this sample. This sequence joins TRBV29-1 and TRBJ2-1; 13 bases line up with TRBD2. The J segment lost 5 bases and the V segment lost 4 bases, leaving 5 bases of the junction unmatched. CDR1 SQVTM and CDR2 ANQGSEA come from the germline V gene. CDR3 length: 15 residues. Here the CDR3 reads CSVGGGLAGHNEQFF. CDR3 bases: TGCAGCGTTGGCGGGGGACTAGCGGGACACAATGAGCAGTTCTTC.

This CDR3 reads CASTKEGGNEQFF. DNA of the CDR3: TGTGCCAGCACCAAAGAAGGGGGCAATGAGCAGTTCTTC. The rearrangement links TRBV2 to TRBJ2-1; D perhaps matches TRBD1 (6 bases). Between the trimmed V and J ends, which lost 7 bases and 6 bases, there was a span of 13 bases. Germline V CDR1 and CDR2: SNHLY, FYNNEI. The CDR3 totals 13 residues.

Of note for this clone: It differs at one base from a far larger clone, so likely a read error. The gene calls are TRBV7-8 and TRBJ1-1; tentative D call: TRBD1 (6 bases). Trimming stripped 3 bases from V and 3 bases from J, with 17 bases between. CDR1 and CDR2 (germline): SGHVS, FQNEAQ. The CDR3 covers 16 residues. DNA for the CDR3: TGTGCCAGCAGCTTGGGGTCAGGGGTTGAGGACACTGAAGCTTTCTTT. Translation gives CASSLGSGVEDTEAFF.

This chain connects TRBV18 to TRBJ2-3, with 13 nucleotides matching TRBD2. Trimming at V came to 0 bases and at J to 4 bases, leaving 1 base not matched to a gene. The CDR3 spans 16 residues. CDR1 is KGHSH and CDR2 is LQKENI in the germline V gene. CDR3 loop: CASSPPTSGRPDTQYF. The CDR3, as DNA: TGTGCCAGCTCACCACCGACTAGCGGGAGGCCAGATACGCAGTATTTT.

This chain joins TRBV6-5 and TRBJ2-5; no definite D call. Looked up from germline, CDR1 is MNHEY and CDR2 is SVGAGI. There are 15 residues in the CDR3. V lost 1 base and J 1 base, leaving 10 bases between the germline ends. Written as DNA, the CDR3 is TGTGCCAGCAGTTACTATACGGGCCGCCAAGAGACCCAGTACTTC. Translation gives CASSYYTGRQETQYF.

Here the CDR3 DNA reads TGTGCCAGCTCTTGGACAGGGCGGGAGGGTGAGCAGTTCTTC. Translated: CASSWTGREGEQFF. This chain joins TRBV18 and TRBJ2-1; a possible D gene is TRBD2 (9 bases). Germline assignment: CDR1 KGHSH and CDR2 LQKENI. The V and J ends lost 6 bases and 9 bases respectively, with 18 bases between them. This CDR3 has 14 amino acids.

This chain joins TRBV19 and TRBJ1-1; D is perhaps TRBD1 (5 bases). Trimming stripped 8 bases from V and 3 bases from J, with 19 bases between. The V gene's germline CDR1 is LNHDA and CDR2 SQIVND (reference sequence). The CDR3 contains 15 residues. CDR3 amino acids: CASSSTGRLDTEAFF. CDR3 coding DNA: TGTGCCAGTTCATCCACGGGGCGCTTGGACACTGAAGCTTTCTTT.

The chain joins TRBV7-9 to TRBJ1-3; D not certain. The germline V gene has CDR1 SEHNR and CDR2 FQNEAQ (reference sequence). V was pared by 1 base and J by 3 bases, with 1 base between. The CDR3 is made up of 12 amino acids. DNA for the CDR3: TGTGCCAGCAGCTTAGTTGGAAACACCATATATTTT. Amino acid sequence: CASSLVGNTIYF.

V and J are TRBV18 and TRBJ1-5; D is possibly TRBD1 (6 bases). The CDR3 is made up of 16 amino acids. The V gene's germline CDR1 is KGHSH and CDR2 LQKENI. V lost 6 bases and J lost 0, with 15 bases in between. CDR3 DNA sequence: TGTGCCAGCTCCCGCGGCAGGGGACCTAGCAATCAGCCCCAGCATTTT. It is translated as CASSRGRGPSNQPQHF.

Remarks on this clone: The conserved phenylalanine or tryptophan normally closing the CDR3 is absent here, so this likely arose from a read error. The CDR3 sequence is CASSFGSGRVYEQYL. The CDR3, as DNA: TGTGCCAGCAGCTTCGGGAGCGGGAGGGTTTACGAGCAGTACCTC. This chain uses TRBV11-2 with TRBJ2-7; 10 bases fit TRBD2. Losses at the gene ends were 3 bases for V and 4 bases for J; bases not matched to a gene: 6. The CDR3 runs 15 residues. Germline CDR1 reads SGHAT; CDR2 reads FQNNGV.

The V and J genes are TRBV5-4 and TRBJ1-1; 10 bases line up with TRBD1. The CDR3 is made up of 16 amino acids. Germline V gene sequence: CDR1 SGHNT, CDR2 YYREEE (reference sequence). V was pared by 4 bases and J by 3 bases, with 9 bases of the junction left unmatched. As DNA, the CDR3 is TGTGCCAGCAGCGATCTCCGGACAGGGGGGCACACTGAAGCTTTCTTT. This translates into CASSDLRTGGHTEAFF.

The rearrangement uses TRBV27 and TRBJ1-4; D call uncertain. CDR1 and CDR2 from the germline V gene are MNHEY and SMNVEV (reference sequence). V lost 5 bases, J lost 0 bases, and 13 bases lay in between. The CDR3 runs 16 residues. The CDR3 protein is CASSAKGPATNEKLFF. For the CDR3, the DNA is TGTGCCAGCAGTGCTAAAGGACCCGCAACTAATGAAAAACTGTTTTTT.

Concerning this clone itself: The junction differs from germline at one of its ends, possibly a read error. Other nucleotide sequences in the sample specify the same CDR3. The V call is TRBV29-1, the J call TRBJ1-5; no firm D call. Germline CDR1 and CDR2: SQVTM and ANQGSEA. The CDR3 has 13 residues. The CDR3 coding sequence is TGCAGCGTTTTGTTATCAGACGGACGGCCCCAGAATTTT. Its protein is CSVLLSDGRPQNF. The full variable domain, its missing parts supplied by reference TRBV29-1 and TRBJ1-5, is SAVISQKPSRDICQRGTSLTIQCQVDSQVTMMFWYRQQPGQSLTLIATANQGSEATYESGFVIDKFPISRPNLTFSTLTVSNMSPEDSSIYLCSVLLSDGRPQNFGDGTRLSIL.